One T cell receptor (beta chain) is described in this entry. This clone has just a few counts. It lacks a known antigen. No base-level quality is on record; no much larger clone is a single base apart. This specimen belongs to a study of blood T cell repertoires in COVID-19 (dated by TCRdb to between 2020 and 2021). Describing the broader study: Samples covering the acute and convalescent phases of COVID-19 were provided by collaborators in the United States, Italy and Spain. The material from the prospective study consisted of cDNA or gDNA derived from T cells, B-cell-depleted T cells, or PBMCs. A de-identified subject ID, COVID-19 status, age in years and sex were almost always included in the sample metadata. The repertoires were released in a freely available public database intended as a resource for research on the immune response to SARS-CoV-2. HLA class I and class II types, where available, came from metadata supplied by the sample provider rather than from assay-based typing. Samples came from the ongoing ImmuneRACE study (first 160 participants) plus 1,254 subjects from 6 global collaborators. Subjects who had been exposed to COVID-19, were actively infected with it, or had recovered from it provided the deeply sampled blood TCRbeta repertoires that made up the dataset.

TCRbeta CDR3 regions were amplified from genomic DNA using the immunoSEQ Assay, a bias-controlled multiplex PCR. In the paper's pipeline: Within the assay, amplification of reference gene primers was used to estimate how many nucleated cells each sample contained. To quantify the absolute abundance of each unique TCRbeta CDR3 rearrangement, sequence reads were collapsed and filtered. Productive Simpson clonality was computed per sample as the square root of Simpson's diversity index over productive rearrangements. TCRdb's version of the immuneACCESS table is confined to in-frame rearrangements and falls short of the full clone set. An unresolved V gene accounts for under half of the shortfall where checked; the remainder is of unknown origin. The V and J calls and clone size come from that table; D and trimming were worked out from the DNA. The sample records 310,000 or so clones, 87% of which are singletons. 6% of the sample is in the top ten clones.

From cysteine to phenylalanine, the CDR3 is 15 amino acids long. This entry keeps only the CDR3 DNA: 45 bases, framed from base 1. V is reduced by 0 bases and J by 3 bases, leaving a spacing of 12 bases between them. Via the germline V gene, CDR1 is SGHTA and CDR2 FQGNSA. General conclusions and limits of the study: The quantity of clinical and demographic metadata differed by source and by participant and was supplied without curation.

Participants in the prospective study were aged roughly 18 to 89 years, lived in 24 United States geographic areas, and enrolled through a virtual design. To assign participants to cohorts, the prospective study relied on clinical history that participants themselves reported in a screening survey and a study questionnaire. For ImmuneRACE Cohort 3, a participant was defined as recovered based on two consecutive negative NP/OP PCR tests, clearance by a healthcare professional, or resolution of symptoms. Mobile phlebotomists in the prospective study collected whole blood, serum and a nasopharyngeal or oropharyngeal swab from every participant. Additional blood draws and questionnaires over a roughly two-month period could optionally be provided by prospective study participants. Before DNA extraction, prospective study blood samples were shipped either frozen or at room temperature.

The origin of this receptor is a middle-aged woman who had recovered from COVID-19. Material for sequencing was PBMCs or T cells enriched from blood (not recorded which). The rearranged chain carries TRBV7-2 and TRBJ2-7; a confident D gene designation cannot be given. The CDR3 here reads CASSLALGVGYEQYF. DNA sequence: TGTGCCAGCAGCTTAGCTCTAGGAGTAGGCTACGAGCAGTACTTC.